The clone carrying this TCR beta chain has at least ten counts. Its antigen is still unknown. The record originates from a study of T cells in Graves' hyperthyroidism and ophthalmopathy. In the study overall: Prior to any treatment, at the point of initial diagnosis, peripheral blood was collected. Study results and limitations: Blood also contained most expanded thyroid clonotypes above 0.001. Ophthalmopathy could be told apart from stable hyperthyroidism with a 13 V-J model.

The CDR3 runs to 15 residues. CDR1 is SEHNR, CDR2 FQNEAQ, per germline (reference sequence). The V gene lost 2 bases and the J gene lost 6 bases, with 14 bases spanning the gap. TCR beta CDR3 regions were amplified from RNA. A first-round RT-PCR of the TCR CDR3 used the HTBI primer set. MiXCR, applied by TCRdb to the multiplex PCR reads, yields one record per CDR3 protein. The sample has hundreds of thousands of distinct CDR3 sequences, about 14% seen once. This clonotype was sampled from a woman under 30 with Graves' hyperthyroidism. Sequencing was performed on blood. This chain uses TRBV7-9 with TRBJ2-1; D is unresolved. The CDR3 is CASSLIGLGRNEQFF. The CDR3 region has the DNA TGTGCCAGCAGCTTAATAGGGTTAGGCCGCAATGAGCAGTTCTTC.